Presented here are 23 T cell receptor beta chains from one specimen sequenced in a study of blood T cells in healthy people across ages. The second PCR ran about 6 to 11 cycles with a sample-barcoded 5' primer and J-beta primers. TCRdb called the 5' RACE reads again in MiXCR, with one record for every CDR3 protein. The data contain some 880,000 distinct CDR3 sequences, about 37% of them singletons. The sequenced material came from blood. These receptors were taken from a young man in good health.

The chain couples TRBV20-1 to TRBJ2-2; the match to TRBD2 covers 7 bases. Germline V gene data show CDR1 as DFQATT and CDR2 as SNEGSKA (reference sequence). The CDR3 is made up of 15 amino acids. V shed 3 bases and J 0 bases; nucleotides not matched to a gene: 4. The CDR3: CSASGSGSNTGELFF. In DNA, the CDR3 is TGCAGTGCTAGTGGTAGCGGGTCGAACACCGGGGAGCTGTTTTTT.

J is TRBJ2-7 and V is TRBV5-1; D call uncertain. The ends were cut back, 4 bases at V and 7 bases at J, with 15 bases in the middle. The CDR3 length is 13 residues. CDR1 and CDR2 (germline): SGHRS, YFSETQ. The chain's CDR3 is CASSGRLDNEQYF. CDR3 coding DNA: TGCGCCAGCAGCGGAAGGCTCGACAATGAGCAGTACTTC.

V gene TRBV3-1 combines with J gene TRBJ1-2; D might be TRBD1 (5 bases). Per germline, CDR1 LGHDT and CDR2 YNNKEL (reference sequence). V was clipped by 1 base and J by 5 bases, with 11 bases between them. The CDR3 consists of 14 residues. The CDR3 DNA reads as TGTGCCAGCAGCCAAGGGACTCAGGGATATGGCTACACCTTC. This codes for CASSQGTQGYGYTF.

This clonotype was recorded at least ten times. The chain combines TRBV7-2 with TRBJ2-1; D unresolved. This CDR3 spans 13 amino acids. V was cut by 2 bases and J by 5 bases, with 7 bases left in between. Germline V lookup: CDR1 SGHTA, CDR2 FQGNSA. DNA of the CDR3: TGTGCCAGCAGCTTACGGTACGACAATGAGCAGTTCTTC. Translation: CASSLRYDNEQFF.

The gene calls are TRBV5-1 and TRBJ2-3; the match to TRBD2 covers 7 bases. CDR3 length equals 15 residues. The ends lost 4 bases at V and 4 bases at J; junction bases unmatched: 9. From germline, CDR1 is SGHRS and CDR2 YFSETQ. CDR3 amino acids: CASSATGGKPDTQYF. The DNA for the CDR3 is TGCGCCAGCAGCGCAACGGGGGGAAAACCAGATACGCAGTATTTT.

CDR3 DNA: TGTGCCAGCAGCCCCTCCCCCGGGACAGGGGGTGAAAAACTGTTTTTT. Translating gives CASSPSPGTGGEKLFF. V gene TRBV3-1 combines with J gene TRBJ1-4; TRBD1 matches at 11 bases. CDR1 and CDR2 (germline): LGHDT, YNNKEL (reference sequence). With V trimmed by 4 bases and J by 7 bases, 8 bases remained unmatched. The CDR3 spans 16 residues. The full variable domain, completed using reference TRBV3-1 and TRBJ1-4, is DTAVSQTPKYLVTQMGNDKSIKCEQNLGHDTMYWYKQDSKKFLKIMFSYNNKELIINETVPNRFSPKSPDKAHLNLHINSLELGDSAVYFCASSPSPGTGGEKLFFGSGTQLSVL.

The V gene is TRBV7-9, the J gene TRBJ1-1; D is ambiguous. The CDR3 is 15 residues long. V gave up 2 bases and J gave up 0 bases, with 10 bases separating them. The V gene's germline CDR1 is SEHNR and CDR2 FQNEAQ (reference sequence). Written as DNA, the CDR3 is TGTGCCAGCAGCTTACGATCCAGCATGAACACTGAAGCTTTCTTT. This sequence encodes CASSLRSSMNTEAFF.

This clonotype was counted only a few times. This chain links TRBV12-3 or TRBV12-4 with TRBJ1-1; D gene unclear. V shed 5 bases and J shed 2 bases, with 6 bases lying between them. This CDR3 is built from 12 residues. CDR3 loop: CASSPFNTEAFF. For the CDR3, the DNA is TGTGCCAGCAGTCCATTTAACACTGAAGCTTTCTTT.

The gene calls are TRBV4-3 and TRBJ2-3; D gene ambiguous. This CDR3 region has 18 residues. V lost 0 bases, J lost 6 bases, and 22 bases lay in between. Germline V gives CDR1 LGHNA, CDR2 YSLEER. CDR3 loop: CASSQEIPLGPPSDTQYF. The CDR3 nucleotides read TGCGCCAGCAGCCAAGAAATCCCCCTGGGTCCTCCTTCGGATACGCAGTATTTT.

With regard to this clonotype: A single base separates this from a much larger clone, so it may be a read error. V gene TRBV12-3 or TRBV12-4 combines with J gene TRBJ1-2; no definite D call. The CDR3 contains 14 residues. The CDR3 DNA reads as TGTGCCTGCAGTTCCGGGCCCCTAAACTATGGCTACACCTTC. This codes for CACSSGPLNYGYTF.

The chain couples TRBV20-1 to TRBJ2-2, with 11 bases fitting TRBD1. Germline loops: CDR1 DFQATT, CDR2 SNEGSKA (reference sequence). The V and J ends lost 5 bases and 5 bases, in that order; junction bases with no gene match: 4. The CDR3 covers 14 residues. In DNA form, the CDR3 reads TGCAGTGCTCGGACAGGGGGCTGGACCGGGGAGCTGTTTTTT. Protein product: CSARTGGWTGELFF.

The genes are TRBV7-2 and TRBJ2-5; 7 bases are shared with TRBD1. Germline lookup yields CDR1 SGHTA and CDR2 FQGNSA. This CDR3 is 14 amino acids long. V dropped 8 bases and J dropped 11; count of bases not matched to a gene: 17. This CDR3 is CASGYRGLYNEQYF. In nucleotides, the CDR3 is TGTGCCAGCGGATACAGGGGATTGTACAATGAGCAGTACTTC.

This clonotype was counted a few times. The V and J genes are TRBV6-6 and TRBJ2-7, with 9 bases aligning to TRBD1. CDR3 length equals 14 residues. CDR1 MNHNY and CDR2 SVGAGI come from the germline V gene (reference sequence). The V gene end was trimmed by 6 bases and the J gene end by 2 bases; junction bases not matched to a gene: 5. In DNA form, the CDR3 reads TGTGCCAGCAGGAAGGGACAGGGTCCCTACGAGCAGTACTTC. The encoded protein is CASRKGQGPYEQYF.

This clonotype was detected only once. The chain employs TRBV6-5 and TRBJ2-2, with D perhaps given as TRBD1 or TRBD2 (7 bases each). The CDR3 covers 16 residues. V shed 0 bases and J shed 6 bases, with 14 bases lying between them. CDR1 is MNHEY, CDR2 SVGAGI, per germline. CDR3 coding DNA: TGTGCCAGCAGTTACTCTCGACAGGGAGGGGCCGGGGAGCTGTTTTTT. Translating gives CASSYSRQGGAGELFF.

The CDR3 DNA is TGTGCCAAGGACAGAGAAAAGGGTCAGCCCCAGCATTTT. The encoded protein is CAKDREKGQPQHF. The genes are TRBV21-1 and TRBJ1-5; TRBD1 reflects the table's D call only, with no check against the DNA. TRBV21-1 is termed a pseudogene. This CDR3 has 13 residues.

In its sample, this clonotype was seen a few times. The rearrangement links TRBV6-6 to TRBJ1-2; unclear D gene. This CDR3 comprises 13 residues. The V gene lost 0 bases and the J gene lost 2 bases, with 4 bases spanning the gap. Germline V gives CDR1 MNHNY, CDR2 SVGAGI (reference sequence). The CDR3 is CASSYSSNYGYTF. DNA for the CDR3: TGTGCCAGCAGTTACTCTTCCAACTATGGCTACACCTTC.

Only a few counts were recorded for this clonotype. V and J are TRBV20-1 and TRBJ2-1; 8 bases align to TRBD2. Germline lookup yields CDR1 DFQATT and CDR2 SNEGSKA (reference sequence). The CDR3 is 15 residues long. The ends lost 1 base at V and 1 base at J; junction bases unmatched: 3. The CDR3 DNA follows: TGCAGTGCTAGAGGAAAGCGGGGGTCCTACAATGAGCAGTTCTTC. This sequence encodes CSARGKRGSYNEQFF.

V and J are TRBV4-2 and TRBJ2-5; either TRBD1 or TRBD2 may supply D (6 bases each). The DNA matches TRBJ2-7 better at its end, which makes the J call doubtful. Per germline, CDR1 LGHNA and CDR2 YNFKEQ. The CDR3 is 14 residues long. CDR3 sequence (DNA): TGTGCCAGCAGCCCCGAAGGGGGGCGAGGCGAGCAGTACTTC. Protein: CASSPEGGRGEQYF.

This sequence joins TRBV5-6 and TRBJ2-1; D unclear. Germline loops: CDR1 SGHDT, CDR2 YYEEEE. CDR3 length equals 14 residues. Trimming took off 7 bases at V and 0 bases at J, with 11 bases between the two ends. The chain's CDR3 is CASLVYRSYNEQFF. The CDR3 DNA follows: TGTGCCAGCCTTGTATACCGCTCCTACAATGAGCAGTTCTTC.

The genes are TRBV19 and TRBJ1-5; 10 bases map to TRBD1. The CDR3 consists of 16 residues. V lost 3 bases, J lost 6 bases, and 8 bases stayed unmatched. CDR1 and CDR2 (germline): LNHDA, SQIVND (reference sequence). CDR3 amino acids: CASSIGDRGRGQPQHF. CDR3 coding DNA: TGTGCCAGTAGTATCGGAGACAGGGGGCGAGGTCAGCCCCAGCATTTT.

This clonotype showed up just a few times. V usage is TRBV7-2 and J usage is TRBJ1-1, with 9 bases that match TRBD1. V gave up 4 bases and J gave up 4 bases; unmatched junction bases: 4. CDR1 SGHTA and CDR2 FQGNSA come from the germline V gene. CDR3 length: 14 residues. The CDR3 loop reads CASSSQTGGTEAFF. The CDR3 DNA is TGTGCCAGCAGCTCACAGACAGGGGGCACTGAAGCTTTCTTT.

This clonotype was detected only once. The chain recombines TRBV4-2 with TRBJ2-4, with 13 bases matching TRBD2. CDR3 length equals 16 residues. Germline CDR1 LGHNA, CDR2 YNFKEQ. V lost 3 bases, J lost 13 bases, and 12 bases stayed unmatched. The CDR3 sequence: CASSQGTSGIESEQYF. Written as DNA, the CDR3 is TGTGCCAGCAGCCAGGGGACTAGCGGGATTGAAAGTGAGCAGTACTTC.

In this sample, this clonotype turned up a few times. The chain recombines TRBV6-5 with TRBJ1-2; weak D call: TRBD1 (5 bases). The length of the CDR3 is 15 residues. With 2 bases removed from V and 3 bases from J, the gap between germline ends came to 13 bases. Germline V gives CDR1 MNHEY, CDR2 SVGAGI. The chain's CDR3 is CASSYAWGGDYGYTF. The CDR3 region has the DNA TGTGCCAGCAGTTACGCGTGGGGCGGGGACTATGGCTACACCTTC.